The source of this TCR beta chain is a study of cytotoxic CD8 clonotypes in ibrutinib-treated CLL. The CDR3 is 13 residues long. V was trimmed by 3 bases and J by 6 bases, leaving 12 bases between them. Germline V gives CDR1 LNHNV, CDR2 YYDKDF (reference sequence). Assay: immunoSEQ multiplex PCR; the TCRdb copy retains only in-frame clones and omits some. The sample has approximately 74,000 clones, 65% to 85% seen once; the top ten hold 7.5% to 9.5%. The receptor's source is a human donor with chronic lymphocytic leukemia. This sample comprised PBMCs, obtained at disease progression, from a patient treated with ibrutinib. The rearrangement joins TRBV15 to TRBJ2-7; perhaps TRBD2 as D (5 bases). The CDR3 here is CATSSEPAGEQYF. CDR3 coding DNA: TGTGCCACCAGCAGTGAGCCCGCGGGCGAGCAGTACTTC.